The 23 T cell receptor beta chains listed next were all sequenced from one sample in a study of patients and donors after allogeneic stem cell transplantation. TCRdb re-derived calls from the RT-PCR reads in MiXCR, one entry per CDR3 protein. The repertoire holds fewer than 25,000 distinct CDR3 sequences, with around 28% as singletons. Sequencing was performed on blood, either unsorted or a sorted T cell fraction (not recorded which). All receptors come from a human donor who was either an allogeneic HSCT recipient or a stem cell or donor lymphocyte infusion donor (not recorded which). It is not recorded whose cells these are; they may come from a transplant donor.

This clonotype was counted many times. The chain recombines TRBV5-6 with TRBJ1-6; D is unclear. CDR1 is SGHDT, CDR2 YYEEEE, per germline. This CDR3 spans 13 amino acids. V was trimmed by 0 bases and J by 10 bases, leaving 8 bases between them. The CDR3 DNA is TGTGCCAGCAGCTTGGGGACGGGCTCACCCCTCCACTTT. Translation: CASSLGTGSPLHF.

This chain connects TRBV6-2 or TRBV6-3 to TRBJ1-1; possible D gene TRBD1, 5 bases. V was clipped by 5 bases and J by 6 bases, with 16 bases between them. CDR1 is MNHEY, CDR2 SVGEGT, per germline. This CDR3 has 14 amino acids. CDR3 DNA sequence: TGTGCCAGCAGTCCCATGGCCGGGGGGTCTGAAGCTTTCTTT. It codes for CASSPMAGGSEAFF.

The chain has TRBV6-6 and TRBJ1-6; possible D gene TRBD1, 5 bases. Trimming left V 4 bases short and J 2 bases short, with 9 bases between. The CDR3 consists of 15 residues. CDR1 is MNHNY and CDR2 is SVGAGI in the germline V gene (reference sequence). As DNA, the CDR3 is TGTGCCAGCAGTTCTCCGGGACCCTATAATTCACCCCTCCACTTT. Residues: CASSSPGPYNSPLHF.

The chain recombines TRBV5-5 with TRBJ2-5; D may be TRBD1 or TRBD2 (5 bases each). The germline V gene encodes CDR1 SGHKS and CDR2 YYEKEE (reference sequence). This CDR3 region has 14 residues. The V end lost 1 base, the J end lost 5 bases, and 12 bases lay between the germline ends. This CDR3 reads CASSLWSRGETQYF. DNA for the CDR3: TGTGCCAGCAGCTTGTGGTCCCGGGGCGAGACCCAGTACTTC. The full variable domain, its missing parts supplied by reference TRBV5-5 and TRBJ2-5, is DAGVTQSPTHLIKTRGQQVTLRCSPISGHKSVSWYQQVLGQGPQFIFQYYEKEERGRGNFPDRFSARQFPNYSSELNVNALLLGDSALYLCASSLWSRGETQYFGPGTRLLVL.

The chain combines TRBV6-5 with TRBJ2-3; tentative D call: TRBD1 (6 bases). Trimming stripped 0 bases from V and 4 bases from J, with 11 bases between. From germline, CDR1 is MNHEY and CDR2 SVGAGI. The CDR3 extends over 15 amino acids. The CDR3 DNA is TGTGCCAGCAGTTACTCCAACAGGGTAGCAGATACGCAGTATTTT. Its protein is CASSYSNRVADTQYF.

The rearrangement joins TRBV6-5 to TRBJ2-7, with D tentatively TRBD2 (6 bases). The CDR3 runs to 15 residues. CDR1 is MNHEY, CDR2 SVGAGI, per germline. Trimming left V 4 bases short and J 12 bases short, with 25 bases between. The CDR3 is CASSWGSHYPWGGYV. The CDR3, as DNA: TGTGCCAGCAGTTGGGGGTCCCATTACCCCTGGGGAGGGTACGTC.

J is TRBJ1-2 and V is TRBV9, with 7 nucleotides matching TRBD1. The J segment lost 5 bases and the V segment lost 4 bases, leaving 8 bases of the junction unmatched. The CDR3 length is 14 residues. From germline, CDR1 is SGDLS and CDR2 YYNGEE. The CDR3 loop is CASSTLSGGYGYTF. DNA for the CDR3: TGTGCCAGCAGCACCCTCTCAGGGGGGTATGGCTACACCTTC.

This clonotype was found many times. This chain uses TRBV6-5 with TRBJ1-2; possibly TRBD1 for D (6 bases). Germline lookup yields CDR1 MNHEY and CDR2 SVGAGI. This CDR3 spans 15 amino acids. Trimming took 4 bases from V and 4 from J, leaving 16 bases between them. In DNA, the CDR3 is TGTGCCAGCAGTTTTCTCGGGGGGCTTGGCTATGGCTACACCTTC. Encoded protein: CASSFLGGLGYGYTF.

This clonotype was picked up many times. The chain combines TRBV12-3 or TRBV12-4 with TRBJ1-2, with 9 bases fitting TRBD1. Unmatched junction bases numbered 7, after V lost 6 bases and J lost 8 bases. The CDR3 runs 13 residues. The CDR3 nucleotides are TGTGCCAGCAGCCGTGGGACAGGGAGGGGCTACACCTTC. Protein: CASSRGTGRGYTF.

The rearrangement uses TRBV3-1 and TRBJ1-6; D is unclear. The germline V gene has CDR1 LGHDT and CDR2 YNNKEL (reference sequence). There are 14 residues in the CDR3. Trimming removed 1 base from V and 7 bases from J, with 8 bases in between. The CDR3 region has the DNA TGTGCCAGCAGCCAAGTAGGTAGCAATTCACCCCTCCACTTT. Translation gives CASSQVGSNSPLHF.

The genes are TRBV4-3 and TRBJ1-2; D is uncertain. The CDR3 length is 15 residues. V shed 0 bases and J shed 5 bases, with 13 bases lying between them. The germline V gene has CDR1 LGHNA and CDR2 YSLEER. The CDR3 sequence is CASSQEGSALYGYTF. DNA of the CDR3: TGCGCCAGCAGCCAAGAGGGGAGCGCACTGTATGGCTACACCTTC.

The chain has TRBV12-3 or TRBV12-4 and TRBJ2-1; 15 nucleotides align to TRBD2. The CDR3 runs 17 residues. The ends lost 5 bases at V and 5 bases at J; junction bases unmatched: 7. CDR3 bases: TGTGCCAGCAGTCTCCGGACTAGCGGGGGGGCCAACAATGAGCAGTTCTTC. Its translation: CASSLRTSGGANNEQFF.

In its sample, this clonotype was seen a few times. The V gene is TRBV12-3 or TRBV12-4, the J gene TRBJ1-3; 10 nucleotides align to TRBD1. This CDR3 is 14 amino acids long. J gave up 6 bases and V 5 bases, and 4 bases lay outside the gene matches. Here the CDR3 DNA reads TGTGCCAGCAGTCCGGGACAGGGGTTAAACACCATATATTTT. Encoded protein: CASSPGQGLNTIYF.

Details on this clonotype: One junction end does not reproduce the germline sequence, and a read error may be involved. The rearrangement uses TRBV9 and TRBJ1-4; D call uncertain. The CDR3 spans 13 residues. Germline CDR1 reads SGDLS; CDR2 reads YYNGEE. This CDR3 is CASSPRSNDKLFF. DNA of the CDR3: TGTGCCAGCAGCCCTCGGTCCAATGACAAACTGTTTTTT.

This clonotype was seen only once. The chain uses TRBV14 and TRBJ2-7; 7 positions match TRBD1. Germline V lookup: CDR1 SGHDN, CDR2 FVKESK. V dropped 5 bases and J dropped 3; count of bases not matched to a gene: 10. This CDR3 spans 15 amino acids. CDR3: CASSSRRQGIYEQYV. The CDR3 DNA is TGTGCCAGCAGCTCCCGACGACAGGGAATCTACGAGCAGTACGTC.

CDR3 in DNA: TGCGCCAGCAGCTTGGCAGGGCGCCTCTCCTACAATGAGCAGTTCTTC. Translation gives CASSLAGRLSYNEQFF. The rearrangement joins TRBV5-1 to TRBJ2-1; possibly TRBD1 for D (5 bases). Germline values: CDR1 SGHRS, CDR2 YFSETQ. CDR3 length equals 16 residues. V was clipped by 0 bases and J by 0 bases, with 10 bases between them. The entire variable domain, with the rest obtained from reference TRBV5-1 and TRBJ2-1, is as follows: KAGVTQTPRYLIKTRGQQVTLSCSPISGHRSVSWYQQTPGQGLQFLFEYFSETQRNKGNFPGRFSGRQFSNSRSEMNVSTLELGDSALYLCASSLAGRLSYNEQFFGPGTRLTVL.

This clonotype was seen at least ten times. V and J are TRBV28 and TRBJ2-7, with no clear D. Trimming stripped 4 bases from V and 10 bases from J, with 11 bases between. This CDR3 region has 11 residues. CDR1 is MDHEN and CDR2 is SYDVKM in the germline V gene. CDR3 bases: TGTGCCAGCAGTTCCTCTACGTCACAGTACTTC. Protein: CASSSSTSQYF.

The chain couples TRBV6-5 to TRBJ1-4; TRBD1 matches 7 bases. The CDR3 totals 15 residues. In germline, CDR1 is MNHEY, CDR2 SVGAGI. The V and J ends lost 4 bases and 3 bases, in that order; junction bases with no gene match: 5. For the CDR3, the DNA is TGTGCCAGCAGTTTTCAGGGGGTAGCTAATGAAAAACTGTTTTTT. Translated, it gives CASSFQGVANEKLFF.

This clonotype was seen only a few times. The J gene is TRBJ1-4, the V gene TRBV6-5, with a possible D match to TRBD1 (5 bases). This CDR3 spans 17 amino acids. V was cut by 3 bases and J by 8 bases, with 22 bases left in between. Germline CDR1 reads MNHEY; CDR2 reads SVGAGI. The CDR3 is CASSYAGKPSLREKLFF. The CDR3, as DNA: TGTGCCAGCAGTTATGCAGGGAAACCCTCCCTTCGAGAAAAACTGTTTTTT.

This clonotype showed up just a few times. The V and J genes are TRBV12-3 or TRBV12-4 and TRBJ1-2; 7 bases line up with TRBD1. The V and J ends lost 3 bases and 8 bases, in that order; junction bases with no gene match: 9. There are 14 residues in the CDR3. The CDR3 loop is CASSFGQAHAGYTF. CDR3 DNA: TGTGCCAGCAGTTTCGGACAGGCCCATGCGGGCTACACCTTC.

The chain joins TRBV18 to TRBJ1-2, with a possible D match to TRBD1 (5 bases). Germline CDR1 KGHSH, CDR2 LQKENI. V lost 2 bases and J 4 bases, leaving 11 bases between the germline ends. The CDR3 extends over 14 amino acids. Written as DNA, the CDR3 is TGTGCCAGCTCACCAGTGGTCGGGGGCTATGGCTACACCTTC. Protein sequence: CASSPVVGGYGYTF.

This clonotype appeared a few times. The V call is TRBV5-1, the J call TRBJ1-1; D not certain. CDR3 size: 16 residues. Trimming pared 1 base from V and 0 bases from J, leaving 13 bases between. The germline V gene has CDR1 SGHRS and CDR2 YFSETQ. The CDR3: CASSLSFLDLNTEAFF. The CDR3 coding sequence is TGCGCCAGCAGCTTGTCTTTCCTGGACCTGAACACTGAAGCTTTCTTT.

This sequence joins TRBV5-5 and TRBJ1-1; weak D call: TRBD1 (5 bases). Trimming stripped 3 bases from V and 0 bases from J, with 12 bases between. Per the germline V gene, CDR1 is SGHKS and CDR2 is YYEKEE (reference sequence). The CDR3 extends over 15 amino acids. CDR3: CASSWRGLMNTEAFF. CDR3 nucleotides: TGTGCCAGCAGCTGGAGGGGACTGATGAACACTGAAGCTTTCTTT.